The clone carrying this T cell receptor (beta chain) was recorded only once. The antigen remains unidentified. The table came from immunoSEQ multiplex PCR; TCRdb's copy has only in-frame clones and leaves some out. This sample yields some 130,000 clones, of which roughly 90% are seen a single time; about 3% belongs to the top ten. Trimming removed 4 bases at V and 1 base at J, with 10 bases between. Per the germline V gene, CDR1 is MDHEN and CDR2 is SYDVKM. The CDR3 covers 14 residues. The data stem from a study of T cell responses to AZD1222 COVID-19 vaccine. Study conclusions and caveats: At 160-218 and 743-854, vaccine-associated CD4 TCRs were dominant, and they spanned spike. The donors showed a predominance of white British ancestry and of females, with possible underestimation of clonal diversity. The number of AZD1222 recipients seropositive at baseline was only 5 to 7.

Here the sequenced sample was peripheral blood, taken on day 0 of AZD1222 vaccination. The chain employs TRBV28 and TRBJ1-1; D remains ambiguous. The clonotype comes from an adult in good health. CDR3 coding DNA: TGTGCCAGCAGTTCCCCCGGGGAGAACACTGAAGCTTTCTTT. Protein sequence: CASSSPGENTEAFF.